This record concerns one TCR beta chain sequence. Its specificity is unknown. These data are taken from a study of T cell responses to AZD1222 COVID-19 vaccine. The CDR3 has 13 amino acids. V lost 2 bases and J lost 9, with 11 bases in between. CDR1 LNHDA and CDR2 SQIVND come from the germline V gene (reference sequence). Repertoires were generated with immunoSEQ multiplex PCR, while TCRdb's copy carries only in-frame clones and drops some. The sample comprises some 180,000 clones, approximately 92% of which are singletons, and 1% rests with the top ten. General observations from the study: Recipients of AZD1222 seropositive at baseline numbered only 6 or 7. Mapped onto spike, vaccine-associated CD4 TCRs spanned it and were dominant at 160-218 and 743-854. In all cases, repertoires were sampled only after the peak T cell response.

The chain couples TRBV19 to TRBJ1-5; D unclear. The sequenced sample was peripheral blood, obtained 28 days after the second dose of the MenACWY control vaccine. This sequence originates from an adult who received the MenACWY meningococcal vaccine as a control. The CDR3 nucleotides read TGTGCCAGTAGTATAATGGGATCAGGGCCCCAGCATTTT. Translation gives CASSIMGSGPQHF.